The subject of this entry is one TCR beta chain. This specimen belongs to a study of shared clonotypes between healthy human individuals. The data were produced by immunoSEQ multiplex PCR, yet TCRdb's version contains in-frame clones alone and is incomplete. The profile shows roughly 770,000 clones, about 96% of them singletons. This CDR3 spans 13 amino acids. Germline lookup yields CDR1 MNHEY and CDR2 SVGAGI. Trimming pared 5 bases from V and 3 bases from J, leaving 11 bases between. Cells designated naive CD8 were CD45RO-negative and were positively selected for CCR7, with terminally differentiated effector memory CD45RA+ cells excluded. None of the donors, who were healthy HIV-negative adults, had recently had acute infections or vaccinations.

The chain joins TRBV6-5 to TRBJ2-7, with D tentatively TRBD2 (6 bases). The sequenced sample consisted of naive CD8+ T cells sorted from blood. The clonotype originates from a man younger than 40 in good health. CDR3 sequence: CASSLIGGYEQYF. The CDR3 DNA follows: TGTGCCAGCAGTCTTATCGGGGGCTACGAGCAGTACTTC.